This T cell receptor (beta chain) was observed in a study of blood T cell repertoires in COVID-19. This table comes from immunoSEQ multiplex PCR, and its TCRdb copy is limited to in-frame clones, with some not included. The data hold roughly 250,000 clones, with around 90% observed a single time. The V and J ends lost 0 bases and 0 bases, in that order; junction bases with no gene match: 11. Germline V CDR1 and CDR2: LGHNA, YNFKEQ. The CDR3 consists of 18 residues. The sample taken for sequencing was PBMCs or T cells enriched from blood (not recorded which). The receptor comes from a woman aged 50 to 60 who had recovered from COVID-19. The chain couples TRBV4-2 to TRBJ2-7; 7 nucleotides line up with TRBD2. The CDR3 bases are TGTGCCAGCAGCCAAGATCTCCAGGCGGGAGCGCTCTCCTACGAGCAGTACTTC. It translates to CASSQDLQAGALSYEQYF.